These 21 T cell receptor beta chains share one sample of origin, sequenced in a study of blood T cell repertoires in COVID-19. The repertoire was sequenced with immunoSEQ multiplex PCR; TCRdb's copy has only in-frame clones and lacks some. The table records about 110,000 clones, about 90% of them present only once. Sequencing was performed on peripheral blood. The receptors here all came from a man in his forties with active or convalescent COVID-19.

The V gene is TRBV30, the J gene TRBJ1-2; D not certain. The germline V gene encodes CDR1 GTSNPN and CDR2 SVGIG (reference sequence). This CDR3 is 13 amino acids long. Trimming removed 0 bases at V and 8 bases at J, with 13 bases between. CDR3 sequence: CAWSVGGRYGYTF. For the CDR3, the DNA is TGTGCCTGGAGTGTAGGAGGGCGCTACGGCTACACCTTC.

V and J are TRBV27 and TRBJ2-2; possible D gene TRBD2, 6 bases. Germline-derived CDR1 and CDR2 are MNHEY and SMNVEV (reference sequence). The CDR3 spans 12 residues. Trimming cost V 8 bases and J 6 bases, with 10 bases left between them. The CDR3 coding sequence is TGTGCCAGCTCACGGGGGTCCGGGGAGCTGTTTTTT. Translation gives CASSRGSGELFF.

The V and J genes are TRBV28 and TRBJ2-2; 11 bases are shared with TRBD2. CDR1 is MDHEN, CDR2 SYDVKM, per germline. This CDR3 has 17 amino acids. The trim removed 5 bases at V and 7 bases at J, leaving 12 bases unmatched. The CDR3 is CASSPSPGLAAGGELFF. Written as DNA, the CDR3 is TGTGCCAGCAGTCCCTCACCGGGACTAGCGGCAGGCGGGGAGCTGTTTTTT.

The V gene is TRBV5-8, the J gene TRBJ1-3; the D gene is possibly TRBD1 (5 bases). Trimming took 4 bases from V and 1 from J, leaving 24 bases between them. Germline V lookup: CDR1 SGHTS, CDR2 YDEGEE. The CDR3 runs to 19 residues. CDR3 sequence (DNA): TGTGCCAGCAGCAAAGACCCGGGACTTAGTAGGGCGTCTGGAAACACCATATATTTT. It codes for CASSKDPGLSRASGNTIYF. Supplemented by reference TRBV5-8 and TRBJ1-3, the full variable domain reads EAGVTQSPTHLIKTRGQQATLRCSPISGHTSVYWYQQALGLGLQFLLWYDEGEERNRGNFPPRFSGRQFPNYSSELNVNALELEDSALYLCASSKDPGLSRASGNTIYFGEGSWLTVV.

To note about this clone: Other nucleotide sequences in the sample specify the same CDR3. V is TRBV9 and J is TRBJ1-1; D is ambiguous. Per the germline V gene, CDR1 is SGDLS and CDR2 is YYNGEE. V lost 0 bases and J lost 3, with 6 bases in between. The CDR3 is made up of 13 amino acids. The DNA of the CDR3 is TGTGCCAGCAGCGTAGGGCAGTACACTGAAGCTTTCTTT. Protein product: CASSVGQYTEAFF.

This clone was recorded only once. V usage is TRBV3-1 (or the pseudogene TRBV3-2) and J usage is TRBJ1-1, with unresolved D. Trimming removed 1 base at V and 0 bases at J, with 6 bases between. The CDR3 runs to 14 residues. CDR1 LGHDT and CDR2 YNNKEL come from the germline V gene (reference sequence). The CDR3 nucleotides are TGTGCCAGCAGCCAAGGTGTTATGAACACTGAAGCTTTCTTT. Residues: CASSQGVMNTEAFF.

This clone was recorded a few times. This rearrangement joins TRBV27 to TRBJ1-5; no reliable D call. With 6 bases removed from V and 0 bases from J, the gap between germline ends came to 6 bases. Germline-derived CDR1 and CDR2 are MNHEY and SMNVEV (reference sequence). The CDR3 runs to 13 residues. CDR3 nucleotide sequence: TGTGCCAGCAGGCCCTATAGCAATCAGCCCCAGCATTTT. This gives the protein CASRPYSNQPQHF.

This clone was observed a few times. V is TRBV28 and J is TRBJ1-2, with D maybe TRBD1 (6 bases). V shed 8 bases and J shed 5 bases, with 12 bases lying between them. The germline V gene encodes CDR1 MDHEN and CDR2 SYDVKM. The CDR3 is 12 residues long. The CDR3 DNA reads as TGTGCCAGCGGCAGGGGACCTTATGGCTACACCTTC. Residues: CASGRGPYGYTF.

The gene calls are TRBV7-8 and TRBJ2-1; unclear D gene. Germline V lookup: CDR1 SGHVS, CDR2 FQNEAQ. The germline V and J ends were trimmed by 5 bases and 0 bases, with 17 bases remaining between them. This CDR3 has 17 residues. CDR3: CASSADRTPSSYNEQFF. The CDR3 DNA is TGTGCCAGCAGCGCCGACCGAACACCTAGCTCCTACAATGAGCAGTTCTTC. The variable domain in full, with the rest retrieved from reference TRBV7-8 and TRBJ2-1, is GAGVSQSPRYKVAKRGQDVALRCDPISGHVSLFWYQQALGQGPEFLTYFQNEAQLDKSGLPSDRFFAERPEGSVSTLKIQRTQQEDSAVYLCASSADRTPSSYNEQFFGPGTRLTVL.

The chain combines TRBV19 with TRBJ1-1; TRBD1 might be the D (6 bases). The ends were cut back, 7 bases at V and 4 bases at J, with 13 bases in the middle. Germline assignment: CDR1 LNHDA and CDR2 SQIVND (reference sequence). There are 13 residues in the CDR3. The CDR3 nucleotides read TGTGCCAGTACACACAGGGTTTCCACTGAAGCTTTCTTT. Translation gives CASTHRVSTEAFF.

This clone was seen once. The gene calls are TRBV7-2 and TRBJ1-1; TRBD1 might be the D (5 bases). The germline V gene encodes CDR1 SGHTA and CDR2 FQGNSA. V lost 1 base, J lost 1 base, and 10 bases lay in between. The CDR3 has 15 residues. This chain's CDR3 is CASSLVGEQNTEAFF. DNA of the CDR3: TGTGCCAGCAGCTTAGTAGGGGAACAGAACACTGAAGCTTTCTTT. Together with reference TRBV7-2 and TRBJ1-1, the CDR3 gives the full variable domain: GAGVSQSPSNKVTEKGKDVELRCDPISGHTALYWYRQSLGQGLEFLIYFQGNSAPDKSGLPSDRFSAERTGGSVSTLTIQRTQQEDSAVYLCASSLVGEQNTEAFFGQGTRLTVV.

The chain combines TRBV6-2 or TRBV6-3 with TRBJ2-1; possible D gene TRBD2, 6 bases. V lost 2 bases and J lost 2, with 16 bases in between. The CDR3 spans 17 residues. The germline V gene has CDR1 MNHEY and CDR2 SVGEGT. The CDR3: CASSYPLRGSTYNEQFF. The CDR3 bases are TGTGCCAGCAGTTACCCCCTACGGGGGTCTACCTACAATGAGCAGTTCTTC.

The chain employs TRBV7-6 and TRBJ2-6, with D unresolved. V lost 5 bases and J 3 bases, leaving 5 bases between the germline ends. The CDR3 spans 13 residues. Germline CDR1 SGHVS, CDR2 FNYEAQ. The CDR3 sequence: CASSPSGANVLTF. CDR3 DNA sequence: TGTGCCAGCAGCCCCAGTGGGGCCAACGTCCTGACTTTC.

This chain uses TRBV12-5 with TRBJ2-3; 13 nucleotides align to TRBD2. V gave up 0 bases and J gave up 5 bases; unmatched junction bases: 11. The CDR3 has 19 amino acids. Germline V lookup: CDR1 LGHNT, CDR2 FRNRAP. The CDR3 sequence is CASGLVLRGLAGAEDTQYF. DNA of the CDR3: TGTGCTAGTGGTTTGGTACTAAGAGGACTAGCGGGAGCCGAAGATACGCAGTATTTT.

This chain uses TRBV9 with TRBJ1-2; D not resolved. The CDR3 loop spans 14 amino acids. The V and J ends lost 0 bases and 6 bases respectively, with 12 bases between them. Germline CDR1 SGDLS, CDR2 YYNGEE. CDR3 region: CASSVGYGVDGYTF. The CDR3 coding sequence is TGTGCCAGCAGCGTAGGTTACGGGGTCGATGGCTACACCTTC. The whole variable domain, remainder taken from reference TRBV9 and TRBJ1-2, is DSGVTQTPKHLITATGQRVTLRCSPRSGDLSVYWYQQSLDQGLQFLIQYYNGEERAKGNILERFSAQQFPDLHSELNLSSLELGDSALYFCASSVGYGVDGYTFGSGTRLTVV.

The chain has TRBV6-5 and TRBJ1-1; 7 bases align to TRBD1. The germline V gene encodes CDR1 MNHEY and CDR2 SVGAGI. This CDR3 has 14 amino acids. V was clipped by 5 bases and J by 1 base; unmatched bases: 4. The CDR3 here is CASSTRQGNTEAFF. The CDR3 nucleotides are TGTGCCAGCAGTACCAGACAGGGGAACACTGAAGCTTTCTTT.

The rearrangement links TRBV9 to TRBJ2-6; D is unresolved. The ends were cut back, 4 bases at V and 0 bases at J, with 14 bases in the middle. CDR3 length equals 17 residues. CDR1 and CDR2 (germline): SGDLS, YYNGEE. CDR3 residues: CASSHRRFISGANVLTF. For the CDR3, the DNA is TGTGCCAGCAGCCACCGTAGATTCATCTCTGGGGCCAACGTCCTGACTTTC.

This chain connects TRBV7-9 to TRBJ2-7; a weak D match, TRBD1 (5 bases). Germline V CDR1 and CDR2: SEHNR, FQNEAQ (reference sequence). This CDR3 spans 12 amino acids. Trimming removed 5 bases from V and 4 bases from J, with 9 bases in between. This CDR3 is CASSRSGYEQYF. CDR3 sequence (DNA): TGTGCCAGCAGCCGTTCAGGGTACGAGCAGTACTTC.

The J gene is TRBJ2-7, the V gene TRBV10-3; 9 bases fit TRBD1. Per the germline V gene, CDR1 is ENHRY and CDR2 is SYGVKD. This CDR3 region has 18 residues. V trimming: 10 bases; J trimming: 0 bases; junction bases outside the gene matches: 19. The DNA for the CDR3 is TGTGCCACCTCTCGGACAGGGGTCCCGCTGATTAGCTCCTACGAGCAGTACTTC. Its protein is CATSRTGVPLISSYEQYF.

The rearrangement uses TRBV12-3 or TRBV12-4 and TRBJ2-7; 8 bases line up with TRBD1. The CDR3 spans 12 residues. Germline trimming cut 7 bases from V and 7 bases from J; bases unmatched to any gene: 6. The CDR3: CASNRQGMEQYF. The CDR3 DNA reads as TGTGCCAGCAACCGACAGGGGATGGAGCAGTACTTC.

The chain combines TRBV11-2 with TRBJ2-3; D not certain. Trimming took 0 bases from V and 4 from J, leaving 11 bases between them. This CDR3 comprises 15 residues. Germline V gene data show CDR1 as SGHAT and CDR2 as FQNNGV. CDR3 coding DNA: TGTGCCAGCAGCTTAGATCTTGTAGCTTCAGATACGCAGTATTTT. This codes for CASSLDLVASDTQYF. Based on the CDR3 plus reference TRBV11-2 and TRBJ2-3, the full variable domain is EAGVAQSPRYKIIEKRQSVAFWCNPISGHATLYWYQQILGQGPKLLIQFQNNGVVDDSQLPKDRFSAERLKGVDSTLKIQPAKLEDSAVYLCASSLDLVASDTQYFGPGTRLTVL.